This T cell receptor (beta chain) is from a study of cytomegalovirus exposure and HLA in healthy donors. Overall study: A previous analysis identified 95 million to 130 million unique TCR beta sequences derived from some 200 million T cells. Whole-study results and caveats: CMV serostatus was the sole immune exposure information available.

The PCR was carried out with 60 Vbeta primers and 13 Jbeta primers. Per the original data handling: Unique TCR beta chains numbered around 75 million in a later analysis, with roughly 11 million shared. Clones were sequenced by immunoSEQ multiplex PCR, and TCRdb holds only the in-frame ones, with some missing. Clone size and V and J calls were adopted from that table, with D and trimming inferred from the DNA. Seen here are around 94,000 clones, more than 65% observed once, and the top ten hold over 9%. Of note for this clone: The antigen remains undetermined.

Germline CDR1 reads MNHEY; CDR2 reads SMNVEV (reference sequence). With 2 bases removed from V and 0 bases from J, the gap between germline ends came to 11 bases. The CDR3 extends over 15 amino acids. The receptor was derived from a human donor in good health. This rearrangement joins TRBV27 to TRBJ2-7; D ambiguous. The sequenced material came from PBMCs. CDR3 region: CASSLGQVSSYEQYF. The CDR3 DNA reads as TGTGCCAGCAGTTTAGGTCAGGTGAGCTCCTACGAGCAGTACTTC.